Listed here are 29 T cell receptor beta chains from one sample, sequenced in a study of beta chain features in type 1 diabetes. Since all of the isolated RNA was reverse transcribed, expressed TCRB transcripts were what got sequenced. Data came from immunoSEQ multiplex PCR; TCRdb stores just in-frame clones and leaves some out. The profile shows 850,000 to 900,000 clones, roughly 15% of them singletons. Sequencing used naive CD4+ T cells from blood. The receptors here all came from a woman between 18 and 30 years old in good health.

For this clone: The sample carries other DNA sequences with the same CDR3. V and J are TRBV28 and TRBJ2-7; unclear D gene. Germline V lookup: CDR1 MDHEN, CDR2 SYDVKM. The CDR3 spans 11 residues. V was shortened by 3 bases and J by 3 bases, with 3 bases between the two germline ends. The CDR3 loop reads CASSFRYEQYF. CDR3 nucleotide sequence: TGTGCCAGCAGTTTTCGCTACGAGCAGTACTTC.

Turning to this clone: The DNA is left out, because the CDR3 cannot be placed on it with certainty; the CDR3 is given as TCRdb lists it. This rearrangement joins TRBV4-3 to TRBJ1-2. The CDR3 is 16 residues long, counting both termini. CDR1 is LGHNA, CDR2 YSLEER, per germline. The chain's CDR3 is CASSQYGLSGPGGYTF.

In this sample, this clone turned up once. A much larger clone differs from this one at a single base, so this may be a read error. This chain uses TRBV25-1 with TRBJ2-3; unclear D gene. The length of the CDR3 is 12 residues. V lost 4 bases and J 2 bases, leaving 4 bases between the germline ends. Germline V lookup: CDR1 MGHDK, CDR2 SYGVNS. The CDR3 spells CASSGNTDTQYF. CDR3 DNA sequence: TGTGCCAGCAGTGGAAACACAGATACGCAGTATTTT.

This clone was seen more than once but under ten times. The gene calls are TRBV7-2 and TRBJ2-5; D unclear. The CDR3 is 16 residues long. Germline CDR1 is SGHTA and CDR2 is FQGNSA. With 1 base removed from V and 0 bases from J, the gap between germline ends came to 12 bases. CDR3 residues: CASSLGFGWDQETQYF. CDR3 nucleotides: TGTGCCAGCAGCTTAGGCTTTGGGTGGGACCAAGAGACCCAGTACTTC.

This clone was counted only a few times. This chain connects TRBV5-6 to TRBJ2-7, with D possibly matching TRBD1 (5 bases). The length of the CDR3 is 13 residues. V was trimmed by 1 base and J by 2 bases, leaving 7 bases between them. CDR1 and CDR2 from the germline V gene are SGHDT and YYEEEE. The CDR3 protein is CASSLRGAYEQYF. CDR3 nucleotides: TGTGCCAGCAGCTTGAGGGGTGCCTACGAGCAGTACTTC.

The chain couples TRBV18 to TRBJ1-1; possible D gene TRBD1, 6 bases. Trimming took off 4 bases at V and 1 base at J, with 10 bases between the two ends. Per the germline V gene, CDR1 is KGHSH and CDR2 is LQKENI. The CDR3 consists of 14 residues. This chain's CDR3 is CASSRQEENTEAFF. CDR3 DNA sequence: TGTGCCAGCTCACGACAGGAAGAGAACACTGAAGCTTTCTTT.

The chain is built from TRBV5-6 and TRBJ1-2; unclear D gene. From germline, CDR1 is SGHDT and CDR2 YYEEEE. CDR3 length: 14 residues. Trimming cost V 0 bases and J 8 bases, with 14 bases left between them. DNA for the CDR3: TGTGCCAGCAGCTTGGTTTACAACTCCTACGGCTACACCTTC. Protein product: CASSLVYNSYGYTF.

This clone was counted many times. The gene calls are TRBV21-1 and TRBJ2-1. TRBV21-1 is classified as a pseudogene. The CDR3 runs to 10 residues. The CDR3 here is CASRDNEQFF. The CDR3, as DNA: TGTGCCAGCAGGGACAATGAGCAGTTCTTC.

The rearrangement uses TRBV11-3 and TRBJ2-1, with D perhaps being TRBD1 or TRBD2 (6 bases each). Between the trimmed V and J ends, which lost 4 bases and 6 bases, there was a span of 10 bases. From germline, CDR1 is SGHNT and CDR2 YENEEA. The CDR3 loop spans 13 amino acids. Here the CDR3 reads CASSWGASNEQFF. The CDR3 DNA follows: TGTGCCAGCAGCTGGGGGGCGAGCAATGAGCAGTTCTTC.

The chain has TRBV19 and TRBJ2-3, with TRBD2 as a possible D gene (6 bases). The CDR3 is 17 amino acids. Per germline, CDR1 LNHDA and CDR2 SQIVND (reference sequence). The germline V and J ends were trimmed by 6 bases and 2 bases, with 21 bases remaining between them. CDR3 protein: CASSPPRAGLTTDTQYF. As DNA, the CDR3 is TGTGCCAGTAGCCCTCCGCGAGCGGGTCTGACCACAGATACGCAGTATTTT.

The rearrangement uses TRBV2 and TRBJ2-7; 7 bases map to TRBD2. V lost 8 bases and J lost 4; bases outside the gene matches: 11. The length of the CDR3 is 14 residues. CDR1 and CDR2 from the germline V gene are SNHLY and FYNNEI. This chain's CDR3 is CASLWDYRSYEQYF. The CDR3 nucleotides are TGTGCCAGCTTGTGGGACTATCGAAGTTACGAGCAGTACTTC.

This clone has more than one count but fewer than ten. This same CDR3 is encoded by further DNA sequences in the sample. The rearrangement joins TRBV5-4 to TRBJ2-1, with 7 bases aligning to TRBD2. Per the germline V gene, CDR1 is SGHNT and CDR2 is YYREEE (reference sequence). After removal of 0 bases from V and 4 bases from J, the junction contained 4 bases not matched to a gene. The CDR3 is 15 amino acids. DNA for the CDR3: TGTGCCAGCAGCTTGGCGGCGGGAGCGTACAATGAGCAGTTCTTC. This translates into CASSLAAGAYNEQFF.

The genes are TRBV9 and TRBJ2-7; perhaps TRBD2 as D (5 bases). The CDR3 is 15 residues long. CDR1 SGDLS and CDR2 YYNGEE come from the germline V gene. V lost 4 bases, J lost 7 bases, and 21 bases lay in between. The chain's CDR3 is CASSPRGPDTGEQYF. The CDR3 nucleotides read TGTGCCAGCAGCCCCCGAGGTCCCGACACGGGGGAGCAGTACTTC.

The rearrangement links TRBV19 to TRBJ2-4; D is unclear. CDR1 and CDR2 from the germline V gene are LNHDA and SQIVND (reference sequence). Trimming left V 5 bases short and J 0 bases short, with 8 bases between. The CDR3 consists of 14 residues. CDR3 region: CASSVRLAKNIQYF. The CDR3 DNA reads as TGTGCCAGTAGTGTTAGGCTAGCCAAAAACATTCAGTACTTC.

CDR3 loop: CASSELSRLAEAFF. CDR3 DNA: TGCGCCAGCAGTGAGTTAAGCAGGTTGGCTGAAGCTTTCTTT. V is TRBV10-2 and J is TRBJ1-1; D remains unclear. The CDR3 consists of 14 residues. V was shortened by 1 base and J by 6 bases, with 12 bases between the two germline ends. Germline CDR1 WSHSY, CDR2 SAAADI.

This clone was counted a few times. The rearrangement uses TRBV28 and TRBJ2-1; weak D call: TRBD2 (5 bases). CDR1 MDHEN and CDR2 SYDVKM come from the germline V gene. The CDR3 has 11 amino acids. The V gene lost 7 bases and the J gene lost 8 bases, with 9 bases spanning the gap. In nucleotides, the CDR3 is TGTGCCAGCAATACGGGGTATGAGCAGTTCTTC. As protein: CASNTGYEQFF.

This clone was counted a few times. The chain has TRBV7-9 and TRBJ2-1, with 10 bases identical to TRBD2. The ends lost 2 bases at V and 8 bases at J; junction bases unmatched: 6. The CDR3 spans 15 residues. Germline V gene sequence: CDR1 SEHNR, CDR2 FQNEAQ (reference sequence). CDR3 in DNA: TGTGCCAGCAGCTTACTAGCGGGAGCAGTCCATGAGCAGTTCTTC. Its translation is CASSLLAGAVHEQFF. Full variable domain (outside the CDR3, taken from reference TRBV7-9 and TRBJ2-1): DTGVSQNPRHKITKRGQNVTFRCDPISEHNRLYWYRQTLGQGPEFLTYFQNEAQLEKSRLLSDRFSAERPKGSFSTLEIQRTEQGDSAMYLCASSLLAGAVHEQFFGPGTRLTVL.

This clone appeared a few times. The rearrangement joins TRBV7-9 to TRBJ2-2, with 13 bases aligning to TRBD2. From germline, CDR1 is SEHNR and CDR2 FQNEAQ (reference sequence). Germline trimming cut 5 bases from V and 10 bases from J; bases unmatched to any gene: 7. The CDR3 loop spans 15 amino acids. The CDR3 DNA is TGTGCCAGCAGCCTCCGGACTAGCGGGAGTGCGGAGCTGTTTTTT. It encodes CASSLRTSGSAELFF.

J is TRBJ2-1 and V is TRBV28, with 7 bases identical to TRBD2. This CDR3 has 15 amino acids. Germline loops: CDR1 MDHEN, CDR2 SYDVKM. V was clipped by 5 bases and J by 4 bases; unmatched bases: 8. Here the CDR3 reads CASSATSPFYNEQFF. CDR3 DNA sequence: TGTGCCAGCAGTGCGACTAGCCCTTTTTACAATGAGCAGTTCTTC.

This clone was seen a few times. The CDR3 region is CASSRRYGETQYF. The CDR3 coding sequence is TGTGCCAGCAGCCGCCGCTACGGGGAGACCCAGTACTTC. The chain links TRBV7-2 to TRBJ2-5; D unclear. The CDR3 has 13 amino acids. V shed 5 bases and J shed 5 bases, with 12 bases lying between them. Germline assignment: CDR1 SGHTA and CDR2 FQGNSA.

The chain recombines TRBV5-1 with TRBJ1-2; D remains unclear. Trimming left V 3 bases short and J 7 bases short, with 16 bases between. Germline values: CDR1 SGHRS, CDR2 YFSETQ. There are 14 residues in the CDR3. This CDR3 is CASSYRTDVPGYTF. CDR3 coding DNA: TGCGCCAGCAGCTACCGGACTGACGTTCCTGGCTACACCTTC.

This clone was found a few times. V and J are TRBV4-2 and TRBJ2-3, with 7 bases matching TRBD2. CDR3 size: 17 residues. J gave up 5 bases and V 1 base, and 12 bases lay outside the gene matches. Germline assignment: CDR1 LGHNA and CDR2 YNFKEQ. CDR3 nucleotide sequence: TGTGCCAGCAGCCAAGCATCCCGGACTAGTGGCGGAGATACGCAGTATTTT. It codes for CASSQASRTSGGDTQYF.

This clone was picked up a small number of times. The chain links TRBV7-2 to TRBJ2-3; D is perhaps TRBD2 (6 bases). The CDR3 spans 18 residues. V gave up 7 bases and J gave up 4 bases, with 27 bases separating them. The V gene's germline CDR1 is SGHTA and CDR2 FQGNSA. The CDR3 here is CASTPLNINAGPADTQYF. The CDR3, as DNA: TGTGCCAGCACCCCGCTTAATATCAACGCGGGGCCCGCAGATACGCAGTATTTT. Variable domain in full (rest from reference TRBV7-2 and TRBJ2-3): GAGVSQSPSNKVTEKGKDVELRCDPISGHTALYWYRQSLGQGLEFLIYFQGNSAPDKSGLPSDRFSAERTGGSVSTLTIQRTQQEDSAVYLCASTPLNINAGPADTQYFGPGTRLTVL.

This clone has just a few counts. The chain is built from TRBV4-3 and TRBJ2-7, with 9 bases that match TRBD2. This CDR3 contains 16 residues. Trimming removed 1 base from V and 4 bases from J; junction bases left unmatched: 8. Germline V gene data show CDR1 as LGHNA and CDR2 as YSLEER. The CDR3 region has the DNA TGCGCCAGCAGCCAAGGGGCTAGCGGGAATGTATACGAGCAGTACTTC. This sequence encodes CASSQGASGNVYEQYF.

The chain's CDR3 is CATASTSGRGEQFF. In DNA, the CDR3 is TGTGCGACTGCATCTACTAGCGGGAGAGGCGAGCAGTTCTTC. The chain recombines TRBV2 with TRBJ2-1; 11 bases fit TRBD2. Germline V gene lookup returns CDR1 SNHLY and CDR2 FYNNEI. This CDR3 is 14 amino acids long.

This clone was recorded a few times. The CDR3 DNA reads TGTGCCAGCAGCTTTTATGGGGAGACCCAGTACTTC. It translates to CASSFYGETQYF. V gene TRBV5-5 combines with J gene TRBJ2-5, with D uncertain. V lost 2 bases to trimming and J lost 5 bases, with 7 bases between them. The CDR3 totals 12 residues. Germline V gene data show CDR1 as SGHKS and CDR2 as YYEKEE (reference sequence).

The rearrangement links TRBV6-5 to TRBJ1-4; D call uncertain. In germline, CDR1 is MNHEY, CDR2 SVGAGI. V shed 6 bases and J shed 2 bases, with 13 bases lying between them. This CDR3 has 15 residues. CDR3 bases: TGTGCCAGCAGAAGAGCAAGGTCGACTAATGAAAAACTGTTTTTT. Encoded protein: CASRRARSTNEKLFF.

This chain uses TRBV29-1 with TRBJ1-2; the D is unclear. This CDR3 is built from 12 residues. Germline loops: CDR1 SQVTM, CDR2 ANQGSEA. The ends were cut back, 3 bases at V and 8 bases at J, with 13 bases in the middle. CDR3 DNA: TGCAGCGTTGAGGAGGGATCGGACGGCTACACCTTC. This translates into CSVEEGSDGYTF.

In DNA, the CDR3 is TGCGCCAGCAGCCAAGACGGCGGGACGAGTGGGCTTCGAGAGACCCAGTACTTC. It encodes CASSQDGGTSGLRETQYF. The rearrangement joins TRBV4-1 to TRBJ2-5, with TRBD2 as a possible D gene (6 bases). V gave up 0 bases and J gave up 4 bases, with 21 bases separating them. The CDR3 length is 18 residues. The germline CDR1 and CDR2 sequences are MGHRA and YSYEKL.